Sequencing of this T cell receptor beta chain was carried out in a study of neurological immune-mediated disorders. Regarding the study as a whole: The greatest degree of TCR clonal expansion was observed in HTLV-1-associated myelopathy, with the lowest in multiple sclerosis, below that of healthy controls. Expanded clones shared no CDR3 amino acid sequences across subjects, suggesting private repertoires in all groups.

One entry per CDR3 protein results from TCRdb running MiXCR on the 5' RACE reads. Here the sample spans some 48,000 distinct CDR3 sequences, under 13% being singletons. The V gene lost 1 base and the J gene lost 6 bases, with 9 bases spanning the gap. Germline CDR1 reads SGDLS; CDR2 reads YYNGEE. This CDR3 spans 13 amino acids. Ten or more counts support this clonotype. Antigen unknown. The rearrangement uses TRBV9 and TRBJ2-3; the D is unclear. The receptor was derived from a woman between 35 and 50 years old with HTLV-1-associated myelopathy (HAM/TSP). Sequences were obtained from PBMCs. CDR3 nucleotides: TGTGCCAGCAGCGTAAGTCCCTCGGATACGCAGTATTTT. Translating it yields CASSVSPSDTQYF.